This T cell receptor beta chain was retrieved from a study of STAT5B mutations in CD4+ large granular lymphocyte leukemia. Study-wide results and limits: Compared with healthy controls (2/35), patient top clones favored TRBV06 (8/27). Patient CD4-sorted repertoires looked more clonal than healthy CD4+ repertoires, even without putative leukemic clones.

The data were produced by immunoSEQ multiplex PCR, yet TCRdb's version contains in-frame clones alone and is incomplete. The sample has roughly 24,000 clones; 55% to 75% are singletons. About this clone itself: Its matching antigen is unknown.

The V end lost 8 bases, the J end lost 8 bases, and 13 bases lay between the germline ends. In germline, CDR1 is ENHRY, CDR2 SYGVKD. CDR3 length: 13 residues. The sequence derives from a human donor in good health. Specimen: CD4+ T cells from blood buffy coats. The rearrangement joins TRBV10-3 to TRBJ1-6; D may be TRBD1 (5 bases). The CDR3 region has the DNA TGTGCCATCGCCCGACAAGGGGATTCACCCCTCCACTTT. Amino acid sequence: CAIARQGDSPLHF.